What follows are 27 T cell receptor beta chains derived from one specimen sequenced in a study of Graves' ophthalmopathy and Graves' hyperthyroidism. Amplifying from RNA transcripts, the study obtained TCR beta CDR3 regions. First-round RT-PCR used HTBI primers; second-round multiplex PCR followed. Via MiXCR, TCRdb re-called the multiplex PCR reads, giving one row per CDR3 protein. The sample contains around 590,000 distinct CDR3 sequences, less than 40% of which appear only once. Sequenced: peripheral blood or thyroid tissue (not recorded which). These TCRs come from an adult man with Graves' hyperthyroidism.

This chain links TRBV24-1 with TRBJ2-5; D ambiguous. CDR3 length equals 16 residues. The V gene's germline CDR1 is KGHDR and CDR2 SFDVKD. Trimming shortened V by 3 bases and J by 11 bases, and 24 bases separated the two germline ends. The CDR3 loop reads CATSDIRSGRGNEQYF. CDR3 nucleotide sequence: TGTGCCACCAGTGATATCAGGTCAGGCCGAGGCAATGAGCAGTACTTC.

The chain uses TRBV20-1 and TRBJ2-7, with no clear D. Germline CDR1 is DFQATT and CDR2 is SNEGSKA (reference sequence). The ends were cut back, 6 bases at V and 0 bases at J, with 15 bases in the middle. The CDR3 is made up of 14 amino acids. The CDR3 nucleotides are TGCAGTGCCAGCAGTTCATCGGACTCCTACGAGCAGTACTTC. Translated: CSASSSSDSYEQYF.

V usage is TRBV5-1 and J usage is TRBJ1-1; D is unclear. Trimming took 1 base from V and 1 from J, leaving 8 bases between them. Germline V gene lookup returns CDR1 SGHRS and CDR2 YFSETQ. The CDR3 has 14 residues. The CDR3 DNA is TGCGCCAGCAGCTTGTGGGCAACGAACACTGAAGCTTTCTTT. This codes for CASSLWATNTEAFF.

This clonotype occurred many times. V gene TRBV7-6 combines with J gene TRBJ2-5; D might be TRBD1 (6 bases). Per germline, CDR1 SGHVS and CDR2 FNYEAQ. V was cut by 5 bases and J by 5 bases, with 6 bases left in between. The CDR3 contains 11 residues. DNA for the CDR3: TGTGCCAGCAGCCAGGGGGAGACCCAGTACTTC. Residues: CASSQGETQYF.

The CDR3 here is CASSPRKGNTGELFF. As DNA, the CDR3 is TGTGCCAGCTCCCCCAGGAAGGGGAACACCGGGGAGCTGTTTTTT. The J gene is TRBJ2-2, the V gene TRBV25-1; unclear D gene. Germline V gene data show CDR1 as MGHDK and CDR2 as SYGVNS. V gave up 8 bases and J gave up 1 base, with 14 bases separating them. The CDR3 runs to 15 residues. The variable domain in full, with the rest retrieved from reference TRBV25-1 and TRBJ2-2, is EADIYQTPRYLVIGTGKKITLECSQTMGHDKMYWYQQDPGMELHLIHYSYGVNSTEKGDLSSESTVSRIRTEHFPLTLESARPSHTSQYLCASSPRKGNTGELFFGEGSRLTVL.

V and J are TRBV4-1 and TRBJ1-5; D is unresolved. V was cut by 0 bases and J by 0 bases, with 6 bases left in between. Germline assignment: CDR1 MGHRA and CDR2 YSYEKL. The CDR3 is made up of 15 amino acids. CDR3 loop: CASSQEYVSNQPQHF. The CDR3 DNA reads TGCGCCAGCAGCCAAGAATACGTTAGCAATCAGCCCCAGCATTTT.

CDR3 protein: CSVELASYNEQFF. In DNA, the CDR3 is TGCAGCGTTGAATTGGCCTCCTACAATGAGCAGTTCTTC. The V and J genes are TRBV29-1 and TRBJ2-7, with D uncertain. The end of the DNA aligns better with TRBJ2-1, so the J call may be wrong. Germline values: CDR1 SQVTM, CDR2 ANQGSEA. The CDR3 length is 13 residues.

The chain is built from TRBV5-1 and TRBJ2-7; D uncertain. Trimming took off 1 base at V and 5 bases at J, with 13 bases between the two ends. The V gene's germline CDR1 is SGHRS and CDR2 YFSETQ. The CDR3 extends over 14 amino acids. Written as DNA, the CDR3 is TGCGCCAGCAGCTTGCTGGGCGCGACGGACGAGCAGTACTTC. Residues: CASSLLGATDEQYF.

This clonotype was seen at least ten times. The rearrangement links TRBV29-1 to TRBJ1-5; weak D call: TRBD1 (6 bases). This CDR3 has 13 residues. The V gene lost 5 bases and the J gene lost 3 bases, with 11 bases spanning the gap. CDR1 is SQVTM and CDR2 is ANQGSEA in the germline V gene. CDR3 in amino acids: CSVLTGYNQPQHF. CDR3 in DNA: TGCAGCGTTCTGACAGGTTACAATCAGCCCCAGCATTTT.

This chain links TRBV7-2 with TRBJ2-7; 11 bases match TRBD1. Germline values: CDR1 SGHTA, CDR2 FQGNSA. With V trimmed by 1 base and J by 3 bases, 8 bases remained unmatched. The CDR3 has 17 residues. CDR3 sequence (DNA): TGTGCCAGCAGCTTAGAAGGAGGGGACAGGGGGGACTACGAGCAGTACTTC. It specifies CASSLEGGDRGDYEQYF.

Turning to this clonotype: A junction end diverges from the germline sequence, so it may reflect a read error. The V call is TRBV29-1, the J call TRBJ1-5; no clear D. From germline, CDR1 is SQVTM and CDR2 ANQGSEA. This CDR3 has 12 residues. Written as DNA, the CDR3 is TGCAGTGTTGCGTCCTCGGATCAGTCCCAGCATTTT. This sequence encodes CSVASSDQSQHF.

The chain employs TRBV28 and TRBJ2-7, with D unclear. Germline V gene sequence: CDR1 MDHEN, CDR2 SYDVKM. V lost 1 base, J lost 5 bases, and 6 bases lay in between. The CDR3 has 12 residues. The CDR3 DNA is TGTGCCAGCAGTTTATTACAAAACGAGCAGTACTTC. Translation: CASSLLQNEQYF.

The chain is built from TRBV29-1 and TRBJ1-1; 8 nucleotides agree with TRBD1. In germline, CDR1 is SQVTM, CDR2 ANQGSEA. V lost 2 bases, J lost 2 bases, and 4 bases stayed unmatched. The CDR3 covers 14 residues. The CDR3 bases are TGCAGCGTTGAAAACAGGGGGTACAACACTGAAGCTTTCTTT. Translating it yields CSVENRGYNTEAFF.

V and J are TRBV9 and TRBJ1-1; D remains ambiguous. Germline CDR1 and CDR2: SGDLS and YYNGEE. The CDR3 totals 16 residues. V lost 3 bases and J 4 bases, leaving 19 bases between the germline ends. The CDR3: CASSGTYDGLGTEAFF. For the CDR3, the DNA is TGTGCCAGCAGCGGGACGTACGACGGCCTCGGCACTGAAGCTTTCTTT.

This clonotype showed up just a few times. The rearrangement joins TRBV6-6 to TRBJ2-7, with 7 bases identical to TRBD1. The germline V gene has CDR1 MNHNY and CDR2 SVGAGI (reference sequence). V shed 10 bases, J shed 2 bases, and the junction held 11 bases outside the gene matches. The CDR3 is made up of 14 amino acids. The CDR3 loop is CATAQPGQTYEQYF. The CDR3 DNA reads as TGTGCCACCGCTCAGCCGGGACAGACCTACGAGCAGTACTTC.

At least ten counts were recorded for this clonotype. J is TRBJ2-5 and V is TRBV24-1; D not resolved. Germline V CDR1 and CDR2: KGHDR, SFDVKD. Between the trimmed V and J ends, which lost 4 bases and 1 base, there was a span of 9 bases. The CDR3 sequence is 14 residues long. CDR3 DNA sequence: TGTGCCACCAGTGAAACACGGACCCAAGAGACCCAGTACTTC. Its protein product is CATSETRTQETQYF.

The sample holds many counts of this clonotype. CDR3 in DNA: TGTGCCAGCAGCCAAGTAGGTGACAGGGGTTCGGGCTACACCTTC. Translation gives CASSQVGDRGSGYTF. The chain joins TRBV4-2 to TRBJ1-2, with 8 nucleotides matching TRBD1. The CDR3 is 15 amino acids. Germline assignment: CDR1 LGHNA and CDR2 YNFKEQ. V shed 1 base, J shed 8 bases, and the junction held 9 bases outside the gene matches.

The chain links TRBV2 to TRBJ2-1; D unclear. Trimming removed 1 base from V and 2 bases from J, with 12 bases in between. CDR1 is SNHLY, CDR2 FYNNEI, per germline. The CDR3 sequence is 16 residues long. CDR3 sequence (DNA): TGTGCCAGCAGTGAAGGTTTTGACATTGCCTACAATGAGCAGTTCTTC. Encoded protein: CASSEGFDIAYNEQFF.

The table lists this clonotype with many counts. The chain joins TRBV19 to TRBJ1-1; D gene unclear. V was cut by 3 bases and J by 4 bases, with 12 bases left in between. Germline CDR1 and CDR2: LNHDA and SQIVND (reference sequence). This CDR3 contains 14 residues. The CDR3: CASSIFRRPTEAFF. The DNA of the CDR3 is TGTGCCAGTAGTATTTTCCGGCGTCCCACTGAAGCTTTCTTT. Full variable domain (missing parts from reference TRBV19 and TRBJ1-1): DGGITQSPKYLFRKEGQNVTLSCEQNLNHDAMYWYRQDPGQGLRLIYYSQIVNDFQKGDIAEGYSVSREKKESFPLTVTSAQKNPTAFYLCASSIFRRPTEAFFGQGTRLTVV.

This clonotype was observed at least ten times. The rearrangement joins TRBV20-1 to TRBJ1-6; D remains unclear. V lost 1 base, J lost 8 bases, and 18 bases lay in between. This CDR3 is 16 amino acids long. CDR1 is DFQATT, CDR2 SNEGSKA, per germline (reference sequence). The CDR3 loop reads CSARVTREGSYSPLHF. Here the CDR3 DNA reads TGCAGTGCTAGAGTCACAAGGGAAGGGAGTTATTCACCCCTCCACTTT.

The CDR3 loop is CASSSLDRAGANVLTF. DNA of the CDR3: TGTGCCAGTAGTTCACTGGACAGGGCTGGGGCCAACGTCCTGACTTTC. The chain combines TRBV19 with TRBJ2-6, with TRBD1 identical over 8 bases. The CDR3 is made up of 16 amino acids. With V trimmed by 5 bases and J by 2 bases, 5 bases remained unmatched. Germline V gene data show CDR1 as LNHDA and CDR2 as SQIVND (reference sequence).

This clonotype has ten or more counts. The chain links TRBV7-9 to TRBJ1-1; tentative D call: TRBD1 (5 bases). Germline CDR1 is SEHNR and CDR2 is FQNEAQ (reference sequence). V was pared by 3 bases and J by 0 bases, with 11 bases between. The CDR3 has 15 residues. The CDR3 loop reads CASSLDTILNTEAFF. The CDR3 region has the DNA TGTGCCAGCAGCTTGGACACCATCTTGAACACTGAAGCTTTCTTT.

CDR3 sequence: CSAQTGTGANQPQHF. The CDR3 region has the DNA TGCAGTGCACAGACCGGGACAGGGGCAAATCAGCCCCAGCATTTT. The rearrangement links TRBV20-1 to TRBJ1-5; 10 nucleotides match TRBD1. J gave up 4 bases and V 6 bases, and 9 bases lay outside the gene matches. Germline CDR1 and CDR2: DFQATT and SNEGSKA (reference sequence). The CDR3 length is 15 residues.

A word on this clonotype: This is likely a read error, given that the CDR3 carries no conserved phenylalanine or tryptophan at its end. The DNA is left out, because the CDR3 cannot be placed on it with certainty; the CDR3 is given as TCRdb lists it. The chain is built from TRBV2 and TRBJ1-1; the D segment call TRBD1 is taken from the table without a DNA check. 8 amino acids form the CDR3, both terminal residues included. Per the germline V gene, CDR1 is SNHLY and CDR2 is FYNNEI. The CDR3 spells CASSEAGV.

This clonotype was detected many times. J is TRBJ1-2 and V is TRBV29-1, with D possibly being TRBD1 (6 bases). The CDR3 has 15 residues. The V and J ends lost 0 bases and 4 bases respectively, with 15 bases between them. Germline CDR1 SQVTM, CDR2 ANQGSEA. The CDR3 loop reads CSVEEKGDGFYGYTF. CDR3 coding DNA: TGCAGCGTTGAAGAAAAGGGGGACGGATTCTATGGCTACACCTTC.

The chain joins TRBV7-6 to TRBJ1-4; 8 nucleotides agree with TRBD1. Germline V gene data show CDR1 as SGHVS and CDR2 as FNYEAQ. V lost 3 bases and J lost 8; bases outside the gene matches: 8. The CDR3 is 15 residues long. CDR3 sequence reads: CASSFGQGLLEKLFF. CDR3 coding DNA: TGTGCCAGCAGCTTTGGACAGGGTTTACTGGAAAAACTGTTTTTT.

This CDR3 is CASSQGWDSLYF. The CDR3, as DNA: TGTGCCAGCAGCCAAGGGTGGGACTCCCTTTACTTC. The V and J genes are TRBV3-1 and TRBJ2-7; D possibly corresponds to TRBD2 (6 bases). Germline-derived CDR1 and CDR2 are LGHDT and YNNKEL (reference sequence). The CDR3 covers 12 residues. V gave up 1 base and J gave up 13 bases, with 14 bases separating them.